The source of this T cell receptor beta chain is a study of CD8 T cells in ankylosing spondylitis. Study-level results: The clones that were linked to disease were reported to be significantly enriched in matched synovial fluid samples from ankylosing spondylitis patients. It appeared that ankylosing spondylitis blood was characterized by a TCR beta motif of fewer than ten highly homologous variants. In synovial fluid and blood from reactive arthritis, some motif variants were previously reported.

As concerns this clonotype: The antigen remains undetermined.

TCRdb independently ran MiXCR on the 5' RACE reads; one entry per CDR3 protein. The data show about 150,000 distinct CDR3 sequences, under 35% seen once. The CDR3 extends over 13 amino acids. The V end lost 6 bases, the J end lost 2 bases, and 9 bases lay between the germline ends. Germline CDR1 is MNHEY and CDR2 is SVGEGT. This TCR was recovered from a male donor with ankylosing spondylitis. The chain couples TRBV6-2 or TRBV6-3 to TRBJ2-3; D ambiguous. The sequenced material came from synovial fluid, either unsorted or a sorted T cell fraction (not recorded which). The CDR3 sequence is CASRDDNTDTQYF. The CDR3 DNA is TGTGCCAGCAGGGATGACAACACAGATACGCAGTATTTT.